This TCR beta chain emerged from a study of cytomegalovirus exposure and HLA in healthy donors. Study-wide results and limits: Compared with the approximately 670-donor mean, an Asian-associated ancestry cluster reportedly had fewer N-insertions, according to a later analysis. It was reported that TCR beta sequences correctly inferred the HLA-A and HLA-B alleles for most subjects. Cytomegalovirus association was assigned to approximately 180 TCR beta chains.

This clone was observed a handful of times. Antigen specificity is unknown. Per the germline V gene, CDR1 is SGHRS and CDR2 is YFSETQ. Deletions cut 1 base from V and 4 bases from J, with 11 bases between. The CDR3 loop spans 14 amino acids. PCR amplification relied on 60 Vbeta primers (plus 13 Jbeta primers). Some clones are missing from TCRdb's copy, which holds only in-frame ones; the method was immunoSEQ multiplex PCR. The table shows approximately 100,000 clones, with about three quarters occurring only once. The TCR sequence derives from a man aged 55 to 70 in good health and CMV-seropositive. The source material was PBMCs. V is TRBV5-1 and J is TRBJ1-1, with D perhaps matching TRBD1 (5 bases). The CDR3 reads CASSLSRQSTEAFF. The CDR3 nucleotides read TGCGCCAGCAGCTTGTCCCGACAGAGCACTGAAGCTTTCTTT.